These T cell receptor beta chains were read from a single sample in a study of blood T cell repertoires in COVID-19. Produced via immunoSEQ multiplex PCR; TCRdb's table is partial and in-frame only. The sample consists of approximately 170,000 clones, about 82% of them appearing once. Sequenced sample: peripheral blood. The receptor source for this set is a woman older than 75 with COVID-19, enrolled during active disease. The CDR3 runs from the conserved cysteine through the conserved F or W. D genes are given only for firm matches.

V gene: TRBV19; D gene: NA; CDR3 protein: CASRDDSYNEQFF
V gene: TRBV6-5; D gene: NA; CDR3 protein: CASSYFSRGSNQPQHF
V gene: TRBV11-2; D gene: NA; CDR3 protein: CASSLGARDTQYF
V gene: TRBV7-2; D gene: TRBD1; CDR3 protein: CASSPRTGDGGYTF
V gene: TRBV4-1; D gene: TRBD1; CDR3 protein: CASSLLTGVGSPLHF
V gene: TRBV18; D gene: NA; CDR3 protein: CASSQLGGNTEAFF
V gene: TRBV6-4; D gene: NA; CDR3 protein: CASSETGGGPQHF
V gene: TRBV29-1; D gene: NA; CDR3 protein: CSVQGTSYEQYF
V gene: TRBV6-6; D gene: TRBD1; CDR3 protein: CASRGSGTGNQPQHF
V gene: TRBV9; D gene: NA; CDR3 protein: CASSEQENYGYTF
V gene: TRBV10-3; D gene: NA; CDR3 protein: CAISRVAGNTEAFF
V gene: TRBV18; D gene: NA; CDR3 protein: CASSPPSGVYSGANVLTF
V gene: TRBV7-3; D gene: NA; CDR3 protein: CASSLGRGREAFF
V gene: TRBV21-1; D gene: NA; CDR3 protein: CASSNESGETQYF
V gene: TRBV10-3; D gene: NA; CDR3 protein: CAISEKGGDTEAFF
V gene: TRBV3-1/TRBV3-2; D gene: TRBD1; CDR3 protein: CASSQKTGVWYEQYF
V gene: TRBV7-3; D gene: TRBD2; CDR3 protein: CASSQRLAGGNEQFF
V gene: TRBV28; D gene: NA; CDR3 protein: CASSIQYEQYF
V gene: TRBV27; D gene: TRBD1; CDR3 protein: CASREWDRGPEQYF
V gene: TRBV6-1; D gene: NA; CDR3 protein: CASSEAGHGGMGGYTF
V gene: TRBV5-1; D gene: TRBD1; CDR3 protein: CASSLAGQGLLEKLFF
V gene: TRBV10-2; D gene: TRBD1; CDR3 protein: CASSTGTGASGNTIYF
V gene: TRBV19; D gene: TRBD1; CDR3 protein: CASTGGSGSYGYTF
V gene: TRBV6-5; D gene: NA; CDR3 protein: CASSPRIARSGELFF
V gene: TRBV18; D gene: NA; CDR3 protein: CASSPGRTGYEQYF
V gene: TRBV6-5; D gene: NA; CDR3 protein: CASSTAVMQFF
V gene: TRBV6-4; D gene: NA; CDR3 protein: CASTTTPLASETQYF
V gene: TRBV27; D gene: NA; CDR3 protein: CASRGDRLVGKLFF
V gene: TRBV9; D gene: TRBD1; CDR3 protein: CASSDPDRGSHGYTF
V gene: TRBV3-1/TRBV3-2; D gene: TRBD2; CDR3 protein: CASSRPSGATSYEQYF
V gene: TRBV7-8; D gene: NA; CDR3 protein: CASTPGAGSNQPQHF
V gene: TRBV2; D gene: NA; CDR3 protein: CASSDSPRGYTF
V gene: TRBV3-1/TRBV3-2; D gene: NA; CDR3 protein: CASSPRQAGAEAFF
V gene: TRBV2; D gene: TRBD2; CDR3 protein: CASSLSGMSNNEQFF
V gene: TRBV5-6; D gene: TRBD1; CDR3 protein: CASSSLQGEPEKLFF
V gene: TRBV2; D gene: TRBD1; CDR3 protein: CASTIQGFDQPQHF
V gene: TRBV15; D gene: TRBD1; CDR3 protein: CATGTGWEPQHF
V gene: TRBV5-8; D gene: NA; CDR3 protein: CASRWGGAGNEQFF
V gene: TRBV5-1; D gene: NA; CDR3 protein: CASSLARPHTEAFF
V gene: TRBV5-4; D gene: TRBD2; CDR3 protein: CASSSGLAGGTGELFF
V gene: TRBV28; D gene: NA; CDR3 protein: CASKQGAAGNTIYF
V gene: TRBV5-6; D gene: NA; CDR3 protein: CASSMVRVDYGYTF
V gene: TRBV3-1/TRBV3-2; D gene: NA; CDR3 protein: CASSLLATNEKLFF
V gene: TRBV5-1; D gene: TRBD1; CDR3 protein: CASSPSSTGPRETQYF
V gene: TRBV7-9; D gene: TRBD1; CDR3 protein: CASSLQGGGNTIYF
V gene: TRBV7-3; D gene: NA; CDR3 protein: CASSSRNQGEQYF
V gene: TRBV11-2; D gene: NA; CDR3 protein: CASSLDRLSVEQYF
V gene: TRBV15; D gene: TRBD1; CDR3 protein: CATSRDGTGESPLHF
V gene: TRBV3-1/TRBV3-2; D gene: TRBD2; CDR3 protein: CASSQEIGGSSYNEQFF
V gene: TRBV18; D gene: TRBD1; CDR3 protein: CASSPSTGSNEQYF
V gene: TRBV7-9; D gene: TRBD1; CDR3 protein: CASSNGDRSSYEQYF
V gene: TRBV12-5; D gene: NA; CDR3 protein: CASGLRDEQFF
V gene: TRBV5-1; D gene: NA; CDR3 protein: CASSLGTPGDEQFF